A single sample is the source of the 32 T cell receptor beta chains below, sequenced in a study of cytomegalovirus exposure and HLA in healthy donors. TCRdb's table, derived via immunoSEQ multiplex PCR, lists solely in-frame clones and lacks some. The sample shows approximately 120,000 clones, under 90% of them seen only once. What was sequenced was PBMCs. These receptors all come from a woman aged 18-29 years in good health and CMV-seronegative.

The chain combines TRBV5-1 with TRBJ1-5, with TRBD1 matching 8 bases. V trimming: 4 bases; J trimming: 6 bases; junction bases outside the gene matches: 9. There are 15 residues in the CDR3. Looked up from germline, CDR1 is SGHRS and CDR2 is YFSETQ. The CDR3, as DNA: TGCGCCAGCAGCCCGGGGACAGGACGAGGTCAGCCCCAGCATTTT. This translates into CASSPGTGRGQPQHF. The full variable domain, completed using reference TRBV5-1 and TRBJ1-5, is KAGVTQTPRYLIKTRGQQVTLSCSPISGHRSVSWYQQTPGQGLQFLFEYFSETQRNKGNFPGRFSGRQFSNSRSEMNVSTLELGDSALYLCASSPGTGRGQPQHFGDGTRLSIL.

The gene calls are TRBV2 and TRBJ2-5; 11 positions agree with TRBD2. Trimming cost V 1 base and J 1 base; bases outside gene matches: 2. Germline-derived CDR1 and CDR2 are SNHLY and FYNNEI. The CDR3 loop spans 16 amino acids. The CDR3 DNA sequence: TGTGCCAGCAGTGAAGGGACTAGCGGGCCCCAAGAGACCCAGTACTTC. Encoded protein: CASSEGTSGPQETQYF.

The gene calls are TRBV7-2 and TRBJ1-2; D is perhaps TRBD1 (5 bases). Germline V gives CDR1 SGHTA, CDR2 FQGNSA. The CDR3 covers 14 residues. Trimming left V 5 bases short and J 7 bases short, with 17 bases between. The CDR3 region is CASSTGGARGGYTF. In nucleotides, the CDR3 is TGTGCCAGCAGCACCGGGGGAGCTAGGGGTGGCTACACCTTC.

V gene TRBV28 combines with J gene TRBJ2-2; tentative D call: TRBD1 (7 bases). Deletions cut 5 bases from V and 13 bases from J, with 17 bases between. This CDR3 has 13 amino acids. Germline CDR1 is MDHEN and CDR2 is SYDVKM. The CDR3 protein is CASSIKYRGGLFF. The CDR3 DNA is TGTGCCAGCAGTATCAAATACAGGGGAGGGCTGTTTTTT.

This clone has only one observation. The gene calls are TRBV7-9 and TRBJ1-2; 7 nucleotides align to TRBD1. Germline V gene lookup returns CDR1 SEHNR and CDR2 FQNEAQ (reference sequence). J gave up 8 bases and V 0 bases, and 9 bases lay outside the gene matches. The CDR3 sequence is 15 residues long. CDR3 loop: CASSLAGTEDMGYTF. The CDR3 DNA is TGTGCCAGCAGCTTAGCGGGGACAGAGGACATGGGCTACACCTTC.

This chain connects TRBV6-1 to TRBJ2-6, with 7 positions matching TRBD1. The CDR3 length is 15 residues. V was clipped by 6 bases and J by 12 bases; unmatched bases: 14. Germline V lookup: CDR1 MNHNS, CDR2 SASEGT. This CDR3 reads CASRKDRAALPVLTF. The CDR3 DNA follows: TGTGCCAGCAGGAAAGACAGGGCCGCGCTGCCCGTCCTGACTTTC.

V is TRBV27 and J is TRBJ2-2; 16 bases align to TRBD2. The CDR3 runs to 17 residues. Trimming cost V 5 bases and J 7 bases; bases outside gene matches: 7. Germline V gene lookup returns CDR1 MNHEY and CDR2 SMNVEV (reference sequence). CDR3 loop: CASSQGTSGRAFGELFF. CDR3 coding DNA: TGTGCCAGCAGTCAAGGGACTAGCGGGAGGGCGTTCGGGGAGCTGTTTTTT.

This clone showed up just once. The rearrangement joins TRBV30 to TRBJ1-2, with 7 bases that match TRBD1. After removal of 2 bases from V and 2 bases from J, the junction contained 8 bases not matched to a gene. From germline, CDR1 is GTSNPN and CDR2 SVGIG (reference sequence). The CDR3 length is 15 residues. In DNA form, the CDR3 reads TGTGCCTGGAGTCCAATGACAGGGCTGAACTATGGCTACACCTTC. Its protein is CAWSPMTGLNYGYTF.

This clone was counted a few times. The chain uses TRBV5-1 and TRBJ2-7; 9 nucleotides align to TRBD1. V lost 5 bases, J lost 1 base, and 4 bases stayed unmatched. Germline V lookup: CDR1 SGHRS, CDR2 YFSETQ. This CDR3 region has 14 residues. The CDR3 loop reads CASRSTGGSYEQYF. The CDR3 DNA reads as TGCGCCAGCAGATCGACAGGGGGATCCTACGAGCAGTACTTC.

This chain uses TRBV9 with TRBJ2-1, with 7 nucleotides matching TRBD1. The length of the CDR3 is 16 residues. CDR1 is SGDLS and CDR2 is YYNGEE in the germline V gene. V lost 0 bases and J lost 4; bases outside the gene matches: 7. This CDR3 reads CASSVEGASGYNEQFF. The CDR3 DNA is TGTGCCAGCAGCGTAGAGGGGGCGAGTGGGTACAATGAGCAGTTCTTC.

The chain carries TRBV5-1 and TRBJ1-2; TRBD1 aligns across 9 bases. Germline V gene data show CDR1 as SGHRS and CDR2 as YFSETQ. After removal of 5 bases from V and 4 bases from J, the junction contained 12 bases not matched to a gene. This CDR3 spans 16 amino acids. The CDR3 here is CASRSTYRGRSYGYTF. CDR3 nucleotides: TGCGCCAGCAGGTCTACCTACAGGGGGCGTTCCTATGGCTACACCTTC.

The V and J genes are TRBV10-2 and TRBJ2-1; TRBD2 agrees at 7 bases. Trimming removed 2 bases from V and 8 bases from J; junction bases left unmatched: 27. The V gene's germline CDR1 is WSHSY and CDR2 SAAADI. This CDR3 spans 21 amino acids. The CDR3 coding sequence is TGCGCCAGCAGTGAGGGGGGGGTCGTTTTGGGGGAGAGAACTCGTAACGATGAGCAGTTCTTC. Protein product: CASSEGGVVLGERTRNDEQFF.

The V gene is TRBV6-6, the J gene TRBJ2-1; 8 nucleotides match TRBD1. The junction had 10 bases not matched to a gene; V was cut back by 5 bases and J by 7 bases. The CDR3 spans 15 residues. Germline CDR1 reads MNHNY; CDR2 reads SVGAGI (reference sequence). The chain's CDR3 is CASSPRDRQSNEQFF. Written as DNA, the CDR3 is TGTGCCAGCAGTCCCCGGGACAGGCAGTCTAATGAGCAGTTCTTC.

The CDR3 is CASSYGLAVRSYNEQFF. In DNA, the CDR3 is TGCGCCAGCAGCTACGGACTAGCGGTCCGCTCCTACAATGAGCAGTTCTTC. This rearrangement joins TRBV4-1 to TRBJ2-1, with 10 positions matching TRBD2. The CDR3 runs 17 residues. The germline V gene encodes CDR1 MGHRA and CDR2 YSYEKL. Trimming removed 5 bases from V and 0 bases from J; junction bases left unmatched: 7.

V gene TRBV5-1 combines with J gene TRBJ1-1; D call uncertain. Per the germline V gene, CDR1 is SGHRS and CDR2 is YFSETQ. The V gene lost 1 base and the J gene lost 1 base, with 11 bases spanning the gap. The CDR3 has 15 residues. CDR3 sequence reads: CASSLSTGWNTEAFF. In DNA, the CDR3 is TGCGCCAGCAGCTTGTCGACGGGTTGGAACACTGAAGCTTTCTTT.

The CDR3 coding sequence is TGTGCCAGCAGCAGGCGACAAGGGGGCCAAGAGACCCAGTACTTC. Protein product: CASSRRQGGQETQYF. V and J are TRBV14 and TRBJ2-5; D is perhaps TRBD1 (6 bases). CDR3 size: 15 residues. Trimming cost V 5 bases and J 1 base, with 14 bases left between them. From germline, CDR1 is SGHDN and CDR2 FVKESK.

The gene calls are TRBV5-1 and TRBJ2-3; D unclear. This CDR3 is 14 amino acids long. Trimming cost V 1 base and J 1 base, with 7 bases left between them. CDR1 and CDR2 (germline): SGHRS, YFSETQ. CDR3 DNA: TGCGCCAGCAGCTTGTATCCCGGCACAGATACGCAGTATTTT. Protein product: CASSLYPGTDTQYF.

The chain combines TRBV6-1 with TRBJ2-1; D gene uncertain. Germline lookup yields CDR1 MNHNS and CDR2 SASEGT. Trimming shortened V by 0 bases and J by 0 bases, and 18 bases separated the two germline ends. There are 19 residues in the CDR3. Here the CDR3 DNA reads TGTGCCAGCAGTGAAGCGCCAATCCCGTCCACGAGCTCCTACAATGAGCAGTTCTTC. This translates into CASSEAPIPSTSSYNEQFF.

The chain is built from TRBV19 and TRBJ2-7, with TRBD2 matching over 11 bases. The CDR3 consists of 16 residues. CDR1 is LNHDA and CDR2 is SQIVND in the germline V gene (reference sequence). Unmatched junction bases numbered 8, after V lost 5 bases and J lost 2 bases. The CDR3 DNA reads TGTGCCAGTAGTCCGGGTCCGGGACTAGCGGCCTACGAGCAGTACTTC. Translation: CASSPGPGLAAYEQYF. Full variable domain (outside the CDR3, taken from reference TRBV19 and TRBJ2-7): DGGITQSPKYLFRKEGQNVTLSCEQNLNHDAMYWYRQDPGQGLRLIYYSQIVNDFQKGDIAEGYSVSREKKESFPLTVTSAQKNPTAFYLCASSPGPGLAAYEQYFGPGTRLTVT.

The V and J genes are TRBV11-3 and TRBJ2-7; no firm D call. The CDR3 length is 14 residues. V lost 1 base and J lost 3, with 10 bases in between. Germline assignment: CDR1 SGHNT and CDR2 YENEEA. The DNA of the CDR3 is TGTGCCAGCAGCTTAGGCCTAGAATACTACGAGCAGTACTTC. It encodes CASSLGLEYYEQYF.

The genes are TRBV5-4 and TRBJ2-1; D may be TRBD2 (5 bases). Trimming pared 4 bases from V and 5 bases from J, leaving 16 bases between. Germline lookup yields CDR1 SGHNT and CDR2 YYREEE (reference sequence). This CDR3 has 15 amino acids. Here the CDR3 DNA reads TGTGCCAGCAGCCGGGGAGATAGTGGGAACAATGAGCAGTTCTTC. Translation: CASSRGDSGNNEQFF.

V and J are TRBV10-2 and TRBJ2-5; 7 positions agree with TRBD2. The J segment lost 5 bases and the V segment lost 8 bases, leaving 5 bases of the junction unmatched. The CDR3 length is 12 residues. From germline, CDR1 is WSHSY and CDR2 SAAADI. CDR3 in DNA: TGCGCCAGCCGGGGGGAGGGGGAGACCCAGTACTTC. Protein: CASRGEGETQYF.

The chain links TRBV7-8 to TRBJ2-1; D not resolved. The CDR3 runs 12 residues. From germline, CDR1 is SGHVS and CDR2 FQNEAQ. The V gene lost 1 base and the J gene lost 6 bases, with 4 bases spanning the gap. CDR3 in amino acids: CASSLVGNEQFF. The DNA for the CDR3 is TGTGCCAGCAGCTTAGTCGGCAATGAGCAGTTCTTC.

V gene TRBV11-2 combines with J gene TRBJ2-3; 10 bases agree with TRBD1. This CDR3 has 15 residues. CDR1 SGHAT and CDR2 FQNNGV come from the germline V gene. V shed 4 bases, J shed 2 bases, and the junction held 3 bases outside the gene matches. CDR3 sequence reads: CASSSGQGLTDTQYF. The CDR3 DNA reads TGTGCCAGCAGCTCGGGACAGGGGCTCACAGATACGCAGTATTTT.

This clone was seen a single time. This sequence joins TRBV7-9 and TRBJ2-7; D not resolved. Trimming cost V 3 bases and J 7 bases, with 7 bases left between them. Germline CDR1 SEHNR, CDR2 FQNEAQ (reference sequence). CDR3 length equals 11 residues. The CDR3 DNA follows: TGTGCCAGCAGCTTTGAGGCGGAGCAGTACTTC. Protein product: CASSFEAEQYF.

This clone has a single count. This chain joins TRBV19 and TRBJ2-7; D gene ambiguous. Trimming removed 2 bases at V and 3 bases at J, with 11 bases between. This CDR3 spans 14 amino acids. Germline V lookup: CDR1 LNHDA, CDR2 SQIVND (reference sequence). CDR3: CASSIRLVGYEQYF. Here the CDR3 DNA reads TGTGCCAGTAGTATAAGACTGGTAGGCTACGAGCAGTACTTC. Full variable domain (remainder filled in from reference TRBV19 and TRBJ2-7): DGGITQSPKYLFRKEGQNVTLSCEQNLNHDAMYWYRQDPGQGLRLIYYSQIVNDFQKGDIAEGYSVSREKKESFPLTVTSAQKNPTAFYLCASSIRLVGYEQYFGPGTRLTVT.

The CDR3 here is CASSVESGRRTDTQYF. The CDR3 DNA sequence: TGTGCCAGCAGCGTAGAAAGCGGGAGAAGGACAGATACGCAGTATTTT. The chain employs TRBV9 and TRBJ2-3; 8 bases match TRBD2. Germline V gives CDR1 SGDLS, CDR2 YYNGEE. V shed 0 bases, J shed 3 bases, and the junction held 6 bases outside the gene matches. The CDR3 has 16 residues.

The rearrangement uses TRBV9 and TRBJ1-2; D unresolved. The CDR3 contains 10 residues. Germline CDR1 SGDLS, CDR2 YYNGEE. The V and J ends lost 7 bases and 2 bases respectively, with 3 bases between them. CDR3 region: CASRNYGYTF. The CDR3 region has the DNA TGTGCCAGCCGGAACTATGGCTACACCTTC.

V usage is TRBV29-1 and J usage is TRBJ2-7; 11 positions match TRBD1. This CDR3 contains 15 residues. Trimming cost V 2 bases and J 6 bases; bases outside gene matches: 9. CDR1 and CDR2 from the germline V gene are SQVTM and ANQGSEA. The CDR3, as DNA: TGCAGCGTTGAAAGAGGGAGGACAGGGGGCGGCGAGCAGTACTTC. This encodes CSVERGRTGGGEQYF.

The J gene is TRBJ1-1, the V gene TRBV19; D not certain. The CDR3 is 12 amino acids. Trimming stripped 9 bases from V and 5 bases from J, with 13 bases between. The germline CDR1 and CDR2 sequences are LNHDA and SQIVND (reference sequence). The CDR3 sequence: CASGRGGTEAFF. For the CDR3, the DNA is TGTGCCAGCGGACGGGGAGGGACTGAAGCTTTCTTT.

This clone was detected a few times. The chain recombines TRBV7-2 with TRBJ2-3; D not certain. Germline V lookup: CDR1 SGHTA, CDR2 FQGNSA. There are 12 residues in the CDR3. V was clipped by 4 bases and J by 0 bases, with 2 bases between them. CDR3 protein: CASSSSTDTQYF. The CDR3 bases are TGTGCCAGCAGCTCTAGCACAGATACGCAGTATTTT. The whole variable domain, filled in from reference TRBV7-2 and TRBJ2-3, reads GAGVSQSPSNKVTEKGKDVELRCDPISGHTALYWYRQSLGQGLEFLIYFQGNSAPDKSGLPSDRFSAERTGGSVSTLTIQRTQQEDSAVYLCASSSSTDTQYFGPGTRLTVL.

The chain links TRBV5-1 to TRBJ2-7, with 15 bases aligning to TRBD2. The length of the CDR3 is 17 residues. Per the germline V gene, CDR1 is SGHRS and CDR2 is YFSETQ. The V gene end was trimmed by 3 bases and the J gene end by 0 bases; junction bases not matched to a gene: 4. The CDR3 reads CASSWGLAGGHSYEQYF. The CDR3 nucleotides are TGCGCCAGCAGCTGGGGACTAGCGGGAGGCCACTCCTACGAGCAGTACTTC.